This TCR beta chain was identified in a study of blood T cell repertoires in COVID-19. Across the study: Sites across the United States, Italy and Spain contributed samples from acute and convalescent COVID-19. Sources were T cells, B-cell-depleted T cells, or PBMCs; the material itself was cDNA or gDNA.

The CDR3 extends over 15 amino acids. The germline V gene encodes CDR1 MNHEY and CDR2 SMNVEV (reference sequence). Unmatched junction bases numbered 7, after V lost 7 bases and J lost 5 bases. As handled by the study authors: Amplification of reference gene primers was used by the study to estimate nucleated cell counts. The repertoire was sequenced with immunoSEQ multiplex PCR; TCRdb's copy has only in-frame clones and lacks some. The DNA gave D and trimming, while V, J and clone size come from that table. The sample consists of 55,000 to 95,000 clones, roughly 82% of them appearing once. The chain links TRBV27 to TRBJ2-5, with TRBD2 matching over 13 bases. This receptor was taken from a woman aged 60 to 75 with acute or convalescent COVID-19. Sequencing input: peripheral blood. The CDR3: CASKSLAGGGETQYF. In nucleotides, the CDR3 is TGTGCCAGCAAATCACTAGCGGGGGGGGGCGAGACCCAGTACTTC.